The entry that follows covers one TCR beta chain sequence. Per the germline V gene, CDR1 is SGDLS and CDR2 is YYNGEE. CDR3 length: 13 amino acids. The trim removed 3 bases at V and 4 bases at J, leaving 0 bases unmatched. The data are from a study of CD8 T cells in Susac syndrome. Random hexamers primed reverse transcription of roughly 0.45 to 1 ug RNA. Across 54 Vbeta and 13 Jbeta, TCR beta CDR3 was amplified with immunoSEQ multiplex PCR. MiXCR, run by TCRdb on the immunoSEQ multiplex PCR reads, gives a single entry per CDR3 protein. The sample consists of about 300,000 distinct CDR3 sequences, 85% of them appearing once.

Source material: CD8+ T cells from PBMCs. V gene TRBV9 combines with J gene TRBJ2-1; 8 positions match TRBD1. This TCR was sampled from a human donor with multiple sclerosis. The CDR3 loop reads CASSGTGYNEQFF. The CDR3 DNA reads as TGTGCCAGCAGCGGGACAGGGTACAATGAGCAGTTCTTC. Full variable domain (rest looked up from reference TRBV9 and TRBJ2-1): DSGVTQTPKHLITATGQRVTLRCSPRSGDLSVYWYQQSLDQGLQFLIQYYNGEERAKGNILERFSAQQFPDLHSELNLSSLELGDSALYFCASSGTGYNEQFFGPGTRLTVL.